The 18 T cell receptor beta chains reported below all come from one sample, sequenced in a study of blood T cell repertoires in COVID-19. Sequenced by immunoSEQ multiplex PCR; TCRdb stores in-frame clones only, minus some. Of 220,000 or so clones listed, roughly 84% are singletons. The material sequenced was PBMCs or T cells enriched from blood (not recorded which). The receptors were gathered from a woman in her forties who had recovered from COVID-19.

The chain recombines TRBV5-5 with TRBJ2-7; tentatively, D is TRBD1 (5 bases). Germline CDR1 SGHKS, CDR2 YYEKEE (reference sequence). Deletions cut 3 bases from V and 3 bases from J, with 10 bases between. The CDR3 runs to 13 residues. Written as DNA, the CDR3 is TGTGCCAGCAGCTCTGCCAGGGACTACGAGCAGTACGTC. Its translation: CASSSARDYEQYV.

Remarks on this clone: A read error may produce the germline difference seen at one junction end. CDR3 region: CARSGQGGGNTIYF. The CDR3, as DNA: TGCGCCCGCAGCGGACAGGGGGGCGGAAACACCATATATTTT. This chain connects TRBV10-2 to TRBJ1-3; 10 bases align to TRBD1. The CDR3 has 14 residues. Germline lookup yields CDR1 WSHSY and CDR2 SAAADI.

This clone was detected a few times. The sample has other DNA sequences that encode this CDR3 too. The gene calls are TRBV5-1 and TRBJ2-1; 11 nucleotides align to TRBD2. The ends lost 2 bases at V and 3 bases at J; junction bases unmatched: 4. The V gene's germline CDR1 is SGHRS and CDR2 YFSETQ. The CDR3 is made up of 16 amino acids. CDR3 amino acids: CASSLEGLAGYNEQFF. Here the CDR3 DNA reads TGCGCCAGCAGCTTAGAAGGACTAGCGGGCTACAATGAGCAGTTCTTC.

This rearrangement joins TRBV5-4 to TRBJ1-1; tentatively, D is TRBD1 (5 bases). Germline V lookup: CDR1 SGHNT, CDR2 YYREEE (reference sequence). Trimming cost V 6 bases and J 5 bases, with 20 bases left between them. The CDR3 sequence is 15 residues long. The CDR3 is CASNPEPHGGTEAFF. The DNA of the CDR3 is TGTGCCAGCAACCCCGAGCCGCACGGGGGGACTGAAGCTTTCTTT.

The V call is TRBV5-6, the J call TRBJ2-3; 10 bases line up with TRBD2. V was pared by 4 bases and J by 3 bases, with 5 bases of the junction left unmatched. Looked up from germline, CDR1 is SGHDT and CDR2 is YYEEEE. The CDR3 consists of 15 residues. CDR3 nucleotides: TGTGCCAGCAGCAAGACTAGCGGGCTTACAGATACGCAGTATTTT. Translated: CASSKTSGLTDTQYF. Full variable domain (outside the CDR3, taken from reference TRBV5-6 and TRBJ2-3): DAGVTQSPTHLIKTRGQQVTLRCSPKSGHDTVSWYQQALGQGPQFIFQYYEEEERQRGNFPDRFSGHQFPNYSSELNVNALLLGDSALYLCASSKTSGLTDTQYFGPGTRLTVL.

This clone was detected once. CDR3 nucleotides: TGTGCCAGCAGCAACGGGGGAATAGTCCACGAGCAGTACTTC. Its protein is CASSNGGIVHEQYF. V usage is TRBV6-6 and J usage is TRBJ2-7; maybe TRBD2 (6 bases). The CDR3 is 14 residues long. Germline V gene lookup returns CDR1 MNHNY and CDR2 SVGAGI (reference sequence). Trimming cost V 6 bases and J 5 bases, with 17 bases left between them.

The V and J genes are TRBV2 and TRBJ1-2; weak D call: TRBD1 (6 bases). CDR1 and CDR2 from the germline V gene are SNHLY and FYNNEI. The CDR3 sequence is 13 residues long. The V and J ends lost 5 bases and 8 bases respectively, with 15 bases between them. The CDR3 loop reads CASSRQGLEGYTF. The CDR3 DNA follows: TGTGCCAGCAGTCGCCAGGGGCTAGAGGGCTACACCTTC.

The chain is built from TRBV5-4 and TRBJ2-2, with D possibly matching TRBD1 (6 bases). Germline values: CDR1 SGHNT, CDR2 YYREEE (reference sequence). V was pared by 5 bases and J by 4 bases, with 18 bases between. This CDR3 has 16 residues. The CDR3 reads CASSGGARGGTGELFF. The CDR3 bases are TGTGCCAGCAGTGGGGGTGCCAGGGGTGGCACCGGGGAGCTGTTTTTT.

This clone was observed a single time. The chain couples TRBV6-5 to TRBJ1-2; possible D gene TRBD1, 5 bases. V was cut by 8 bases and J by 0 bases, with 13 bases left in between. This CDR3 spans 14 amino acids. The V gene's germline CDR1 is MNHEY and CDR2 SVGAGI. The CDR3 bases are TGTGCCAGCGCACAGGTTTCCTCTAACTATGGCTACACCTTC. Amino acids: CASAQVSSNYGYTF.

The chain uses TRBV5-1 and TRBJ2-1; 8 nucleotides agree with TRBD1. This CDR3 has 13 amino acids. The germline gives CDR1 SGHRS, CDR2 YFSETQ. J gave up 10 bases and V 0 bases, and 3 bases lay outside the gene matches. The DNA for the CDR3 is TGCGCCAGCAGCTTGGGGACAGGGTTCGAGCAGTTCTTC. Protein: CASSLGTGFEQFF.

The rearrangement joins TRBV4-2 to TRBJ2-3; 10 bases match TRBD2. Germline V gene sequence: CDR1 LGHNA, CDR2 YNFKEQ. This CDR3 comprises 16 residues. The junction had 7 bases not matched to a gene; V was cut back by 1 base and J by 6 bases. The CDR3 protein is CASSQGAGGPADTQYF. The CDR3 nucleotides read TGTGCCAGCAGCCAAGGAGCGGGAGGGCCAGCGGATACGCAGTATTTT.

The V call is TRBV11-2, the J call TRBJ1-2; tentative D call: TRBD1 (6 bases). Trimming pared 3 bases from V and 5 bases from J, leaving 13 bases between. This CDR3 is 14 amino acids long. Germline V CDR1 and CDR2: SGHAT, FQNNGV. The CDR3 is CASSLPGQLYGYTF. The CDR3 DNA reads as TGTGCCAGCAGCTTGCCGGGACAACTTTATGGCTACACCTTC.

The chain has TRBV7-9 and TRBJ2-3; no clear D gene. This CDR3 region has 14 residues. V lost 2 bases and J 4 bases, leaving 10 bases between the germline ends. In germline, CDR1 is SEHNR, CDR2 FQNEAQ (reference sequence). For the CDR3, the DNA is TGTGCCAGCAGCTTAACCCTGAGCGCAGATACGCAGTATTTT. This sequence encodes CASSLTLSADTQYF.

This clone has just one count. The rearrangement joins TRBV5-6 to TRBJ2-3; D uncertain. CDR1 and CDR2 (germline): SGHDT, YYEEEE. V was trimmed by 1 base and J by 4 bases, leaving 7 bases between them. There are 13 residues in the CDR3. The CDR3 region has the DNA TGTGCCAGCAGCTTGTTTCCATCAGATACGCAGTATTTT. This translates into CASSLFPSDTQYF.

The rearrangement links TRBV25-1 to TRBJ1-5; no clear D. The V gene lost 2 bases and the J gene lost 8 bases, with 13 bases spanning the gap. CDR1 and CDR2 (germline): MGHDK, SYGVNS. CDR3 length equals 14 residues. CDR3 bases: TGTGCCAGCAGTGAACGAGGGTTAGTTGAGCCCCAGCATTTT. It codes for CASSERGLVEPQHF.

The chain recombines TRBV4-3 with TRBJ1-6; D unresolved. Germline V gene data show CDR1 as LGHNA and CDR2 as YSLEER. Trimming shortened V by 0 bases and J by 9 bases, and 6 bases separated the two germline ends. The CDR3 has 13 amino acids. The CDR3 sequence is CASSQDSGSPLHF. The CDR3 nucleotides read TGCGCCAGCAGCCAAGATAGTGGTTCACCCCTCCACTTT.

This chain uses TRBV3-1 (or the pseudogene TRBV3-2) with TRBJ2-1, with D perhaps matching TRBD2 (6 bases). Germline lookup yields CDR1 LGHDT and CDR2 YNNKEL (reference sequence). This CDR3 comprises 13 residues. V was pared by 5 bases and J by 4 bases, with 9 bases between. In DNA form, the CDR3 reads TGTGCCAGCAGCGAGAGCGGGTACAATGAGCAGTTCTTC. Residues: CASSESGYNEQFF.

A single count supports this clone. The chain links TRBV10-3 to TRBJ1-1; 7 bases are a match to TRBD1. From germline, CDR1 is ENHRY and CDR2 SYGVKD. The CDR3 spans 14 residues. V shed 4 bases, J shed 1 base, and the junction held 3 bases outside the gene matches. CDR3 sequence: CAISGQGENTEAFF. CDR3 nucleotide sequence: TGTGCCATCAGTGGGCAGGGGGAGAACACTGAAGCTTTCTTT.